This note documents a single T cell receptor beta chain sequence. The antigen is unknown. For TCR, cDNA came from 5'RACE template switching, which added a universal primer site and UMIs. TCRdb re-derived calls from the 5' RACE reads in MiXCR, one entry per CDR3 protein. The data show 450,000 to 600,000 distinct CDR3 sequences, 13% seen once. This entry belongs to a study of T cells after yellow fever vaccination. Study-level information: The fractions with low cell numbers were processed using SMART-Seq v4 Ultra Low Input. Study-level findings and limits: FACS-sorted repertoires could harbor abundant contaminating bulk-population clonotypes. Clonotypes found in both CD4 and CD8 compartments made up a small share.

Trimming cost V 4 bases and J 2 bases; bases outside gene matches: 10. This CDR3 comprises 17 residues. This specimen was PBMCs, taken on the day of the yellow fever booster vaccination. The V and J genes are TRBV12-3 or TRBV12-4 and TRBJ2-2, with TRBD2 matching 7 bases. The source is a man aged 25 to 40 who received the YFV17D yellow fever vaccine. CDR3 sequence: CASSWGALAVNTGELFF. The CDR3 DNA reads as TGTGCCAGCAGTTGGGGAGCGCTAGCGGTTAACACCGGGGAGCTGTTTTTT.